This entry lists 9 T cell receptor beta chains sequenced from one sample in a study of early T cells in non-severe SARS-CoV-2 infection. TCRdb ran MiXCR on the 5' RACE reads and lists one entry per CDR3 protein. The sample lists about 110,000 distinct CDR3 sequences; around 10% were seen once. The sample comprised whole blood. Receptor source: an adult who was a healthcare worker with PCR-confirmed SARS-CoV-2 infection or an uninfected control (not recorded which).

This rearrangement joins TRBV5-1 to TRBJ1-2; D gene unclear. The CDR3 covers 12 residues. V was shortened by 4 bases and J by 7 bases, with 11 bases between the two germline ends. CDR1 and CDR2 from the germline V gene are SGHRS and YFSETQ. As DNA, the CDR3 is TGCGCCAGCAGCCCTTCAGGAGGTGGCTACACCTTC. Protein: CASSPSGGGYTF.

V and J are TRBV11-2 and TRBJ2-2; 9 bases match TRBD2. V lost 3 bases, J lost 6 bases, and 8 bases stayed unmatched. The germline CDR1 and CDR2 sequences are SGHAT and FQNNGV. The CDR3 loop spans 16 amino acids. CDR3 sequence (DNA): TGTGCCAGCAGCTTTATCCCGGGACTAGCATCCGGGGAGCTGTTTTTT. Encoded protein: CASSFIPGLASGELFF.

The gene calls are TRBV6-6 and TRBJ1-1; D not certain. V was clipped by 0 bases and J by 7 bases, with 3 bases between them. Germline V gene sequence: CDR1 MNHNY, CDR2 SVGAGI (reference sequence). The CDR3 loop spans 11 amino acids. This CDR3 reads CASSYSSEAFF. The CDR3 DNA reads TGTGCCAGCAGTTACTCCAGTGAAGCTTTCTTT.

This clonotype was seen only a few times. The chain combines TRBV6-5 with TRBJ2-6; D might be TRBD1 or TRBD2, each matching 6 bases. The germline CDR1 and CDR2 sequences are MNHEY and SVGAGI. CDR3 length equals 16 residues. Trimming took off 6 bases at V and 0 bases at J, with 12 bases between the two ends. CDR3 sequence reads: CASSNSGASGANVLTF. DNA for the CDR3: TGTGCCAGCAGCAACTCGGGGGCCTCTGGGGCCAACGTCCTGACTTTC.

The chain carries TRBV11-2 and TRBJ1-2; 8 bases align to TRBD1. There are 15 residues in the CDR3. V lost 5 bases and J lost 4; bases outside the gene matches: 9. Looked up from germline, CDR1 is SGHAT and CDR2 is FQNNGV. The CDR3 here is CASSLSGGAGYGYTF. In DNA, the CDR3 is TGTGCCAGCAGCCTTTCAGGGGGCGCGGGCTATGGCTACACCTTC.

The rearrangement joins TRBV5-6 to TRBJ2-2; TRBD2 agrees at 9 bases. Germline lookup yields CDR1 SGHDT and CDR2 YYEEEE. With V trimmed by 1 base and J by 3 bases, 4 bases remained unmatched. This CDR3 has 16 residues. CDR3 in DNA: TGTGCCAGCAGCTTGCCTAGCGGGGCGTACACCGGGGAGCTGTTTTTT. Protein: CASSLPSGAYTGELFF.

This clonotype was observed at least ten times. J is TRBJ2-6 and V is TRBV11-2, with D hard to call. The length of the CDR3 is 14 residues. The germline V and J ends were trimmed by 4 bases and 4 bases, with 8 bases remaining between them. From germline, CDR1 is SGHAT and CDR2 FQNNGV. This CDR3 reads CASSYGFGANVLTF. The CDR3 coding sequence is TGTGCCAGCAGCTATGGTTTCGGGGCCAACGTCCTGACTTTC.

Worth noting for this clonotype: This may come from a read error, since a much larger clone is one base off. The chain combines TRBV3-1 with TRBJ2-4, with D possibly matching TRBD2 (6 bases). The CDR3 runs 18 residues. CDR1 is LGHDT and CDR2 is YNNKEL in the germline V gene (reference sequence). The CDR3 here is CASNQASSTRGAKNIQYF. The CDR3 nucleotides read TGTGCCAGCAACCAAGCCTCTTCGACGCGGGGAGCCAAAAACATTCAGTACTTC.

The chain combines TRBV20-1 with TRBJ2-5, with D possibly TRBD1 on 6 matching bases. V gave up 2 bases and J gave up 3 bases, with 19 bases separating them. The germline CDR1 and CDR2 sequences are DFQATT and SNEGSKA (reference sequence). The CDR3 has 16 amino acids. The CDR3 nucleotides are TGCAGTGCTAGATCCGCCGGGACAACGAATAAAGAGACCCAGTACTTC. This encodes CSARSAGTTNKETQYF.